The clone carrying this T cell receptor beta chain was found many times. The V end was cut by 3 bases, the J end by 4 bases, with 24 bases between. The germline gives CDR1 SEHNR, CDR2 FQNEAQ (reference sequence). The CDR3 has 18 residues. Newly diagnosed hyperthyroidism, duration under 2 months, in patients aged 18 to 65. Researchers took RNA transcripts and amplified the TCR beta CDR3 regions from them. During a first-round RT-PCR of the TCR CDR3, the HTBI primer set was used. TCRdb redid the calling of the multiplex PCR reads with MiXCR, one entry per CDR3 protein. The sample holds about 110,000 distinct CDR3 sequences; 16% are singletons and the top ten take roughly 40%. This specimen comes from a study of T cells in Graves' hyperthyroidism and ophthalmopathy.

The receptor was isolated from a woman aged 45-65 years with Graves' hyperthyroidism. The sequencing sample was made of blood. This chain links TRBV7-9 with TRBJ2-5, with D perhaps assigned TRBD1 or TRBD2 (5 bases each). CDR3 DNA sequence: TGTGCCAGCAGCTTGGGAGAGGGCTACAGGAGCCAACGAGAGACCCAGTACTTC. Translation: CASSLGEGYRSQRETQYF.